This is a list of T cell receptor beta chains from one sample in a study of CD8+ T cells in alopecia areata. Data came from immunoSEQ multiplex PCR; TCRdb stores just in-frame clones and leaves some out. This table holds fewer than 90,000 clones, about 53% found once. The material sequenced was NKG2D-high CD8+ T cells sorted from blood. These receptors came from a human donor with alopecia areata. Both conserved end residues are part of each CDR3. Each record gives: clone size, D gene, V gene, J gene, CDR3 DNA, CDR3 protein. D genes are given only for firm matches. Not every row has a clone size; where given, it reads once, few, many or a size class.

.	.	TRBV19	TRBJ1-1	TGTGCCAGTACGGCACCCGCCGGGACTGAAGCTTTCTTT	CASTAPAGTEAFF
.	.	TRBV27	TRBJ2-2	TGTGCCAGCAGGCCAATGGTCACCGGGGAGCTGTTTTTT	CASRPMVTGELFF
few	.	TRBV28	TRBJ2-7	TGTGCCAGCAGTTTATTTACAGGCGAGCAGTACTTC	CASSLFTGEQYF
.	.	TRBV27	TRBJ2-2	TGTGCCAGCAGTTTAAACGGGGGCACCGGGGAGCTGTTTTTT	CASSLNGGTGELFF
.	.	TRBV29-1	TRBJ1-2	TGCAGCGTTGCCGGAAGCGCTAACTATGGCTACACCTTC	CSVAGSANYGYTF
once	TRBD1	TRBV25-1	TRBJ2-7	TGTGCCAGCAGGGGGACAGGGGGAAGAGCCTACGAGCAGTACTTC	CASRGTGGRAYEQYF
.	TRBD1	TRBV2	TRBJ1-1	TGTGCCAGCAAATTTGAACGGACAGGGGACACTGAAGCTTTCTTT	CASKFERTGDTEAFF
.	TRBD1	TRBV29-1	TRBJ2-7	TGCAGCGTTGAAGTTTTCGGGACAGGGGGCGCATACGAGCAGTACTTC	CSVEVFGTGGAYEQYF
.	.	TRBV9	TRBJ1-2	TGTGCCAGCAGCGGACTCTTTGATGGCTACACCTTC	CASSGLFDGYTF
.	.	TRBV5-1	TRBJ1-5	TGCGCCAGCAGCTTGGGGCCCCATAGCAATCAGCCCCAGCATTTT	CASSLGPHSNQPQHF
.	.	TRBV30	TRBJ2-1	TGTGCCTGGGGCCGGGCGGGTAATGAGCAGTTCTTC	CAWGRAGNEQFF
.	.	TRBV7-3	TRBJ2-3	TGTGCCAGCAGCACCGGGACACAGGGACGAGATACGCAGTATTTT	CASSTGTQGRDTQYF
.	.	TRBV7-6	TRBJ2-3	TGTGCCAGCAGCTTAGATCCGGGCGGCAGCACAGATACGCAGTATTTT	CASSLDPGGSTDTQYF
.	.	TRBV9	TRBJ2-1	TGTGCCAGCAGCGCGCCCGCGGGGAGCCATGAGCAGTTCTTC	CASSAPAGSHEQFF
few	.	TRBV6-5	TRBJ2-1	TGTGCCACCCAGATGGGACGGGAGCAGTTCTTC	CATQMGREQFF
.	TRBD1	TRBV30	TRBJ1-2	TGTGCCTGGGAAGGGACAGGCTATGGCTACACCTTC	CAWEGTGYGYTF
.	.	TRBV5-4	TRBJ2-5	TGTGCCAGCAGCCTCAGCCCACCCCAAGAGACCCAGTACTTC	CASSLSPPQETQYF
.	.	TRBV29-1	TRBJ2-7	TGCAGCGTTGCTGACGGACCCTACGAGCAGTACTTC	CSVADGPYEQYF
.	.	TRBV15	TRBJ2-1	TGTGCCACCAGGGGAGGAGCGAGGAATGAGCAGTTCTTC	CATRGGARNEQFF
.	.	TRBV4-3	TRBJ2-5	TGCGCCAGCAGCCAAGTTTTGGGAGAGACCCAGTACTTC	CASSQVLGETQYF